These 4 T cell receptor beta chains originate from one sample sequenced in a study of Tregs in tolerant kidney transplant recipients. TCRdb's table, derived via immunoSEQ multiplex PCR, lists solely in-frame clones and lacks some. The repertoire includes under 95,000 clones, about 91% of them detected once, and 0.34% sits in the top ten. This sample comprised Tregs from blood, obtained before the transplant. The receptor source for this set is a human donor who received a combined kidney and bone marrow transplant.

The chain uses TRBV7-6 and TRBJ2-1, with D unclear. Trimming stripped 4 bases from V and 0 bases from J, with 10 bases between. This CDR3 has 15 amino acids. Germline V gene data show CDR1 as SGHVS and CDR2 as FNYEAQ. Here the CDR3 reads CASSSSRSSYNEQFF. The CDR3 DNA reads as TGTGCCAGCAGCTCCAGCCGGAGCTCCTACAATGAGCAGTTCTTC.

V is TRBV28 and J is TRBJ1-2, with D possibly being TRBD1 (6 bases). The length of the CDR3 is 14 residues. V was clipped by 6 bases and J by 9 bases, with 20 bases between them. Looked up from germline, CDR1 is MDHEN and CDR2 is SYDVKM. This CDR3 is CASSLAGRGGSYTF. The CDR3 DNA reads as TGTGCCAGCAGCCTAGCGGGCAGGGGTGGAAGCTACACCTTC.

In DNA form, the CDR3 reads TGTGCCTGGAGTGATAAAACTAATGGCTACACCTTC. Protein product: CAWSDKTNGYTF. The chain has TRBV30 and TRBJ1-2; D is unclear. Germline CDR1 reads GTSNPN; CDR2 reads SVGIG (reference sequence). V was trimmed by 1 base and J by 6 bases, leaving 9 bases between them. The length of the CDR3 is 12 residues.

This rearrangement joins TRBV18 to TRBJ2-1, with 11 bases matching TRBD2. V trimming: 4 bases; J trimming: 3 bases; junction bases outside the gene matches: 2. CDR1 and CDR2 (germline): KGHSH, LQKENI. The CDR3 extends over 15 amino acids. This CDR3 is CASSQGTSGYNEQFF. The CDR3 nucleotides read TGTGCCAGCTCACAAGGGACTAGCGGCTACAATGAGCAGTTCTTC. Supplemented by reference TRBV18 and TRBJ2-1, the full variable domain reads NAGVMQNPRHLVRRRGQEARLRCSPMKGHSHVYWYRQLPEEGLKFMVYLQKENIIDESGMPKERFSAEFPKEGPSILRIQQVVRGDSAAYFCASSQGTSGYNEQFFGPGTRLTVL.